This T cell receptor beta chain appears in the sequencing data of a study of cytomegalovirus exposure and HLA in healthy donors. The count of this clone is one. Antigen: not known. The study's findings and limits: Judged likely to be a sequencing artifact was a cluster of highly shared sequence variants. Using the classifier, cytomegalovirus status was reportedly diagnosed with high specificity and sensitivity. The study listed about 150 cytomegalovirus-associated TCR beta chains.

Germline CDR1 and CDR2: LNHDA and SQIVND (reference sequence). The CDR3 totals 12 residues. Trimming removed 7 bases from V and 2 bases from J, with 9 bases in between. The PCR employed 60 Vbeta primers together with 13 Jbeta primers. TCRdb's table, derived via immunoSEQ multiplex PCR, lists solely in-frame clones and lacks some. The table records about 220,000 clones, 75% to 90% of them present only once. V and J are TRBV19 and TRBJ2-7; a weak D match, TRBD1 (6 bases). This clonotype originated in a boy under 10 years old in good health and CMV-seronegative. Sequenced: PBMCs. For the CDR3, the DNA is TGTGCCAGTATGGGGGCTCCCTACGAGCAGTACTTC. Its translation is CASMGAPYEQYF.